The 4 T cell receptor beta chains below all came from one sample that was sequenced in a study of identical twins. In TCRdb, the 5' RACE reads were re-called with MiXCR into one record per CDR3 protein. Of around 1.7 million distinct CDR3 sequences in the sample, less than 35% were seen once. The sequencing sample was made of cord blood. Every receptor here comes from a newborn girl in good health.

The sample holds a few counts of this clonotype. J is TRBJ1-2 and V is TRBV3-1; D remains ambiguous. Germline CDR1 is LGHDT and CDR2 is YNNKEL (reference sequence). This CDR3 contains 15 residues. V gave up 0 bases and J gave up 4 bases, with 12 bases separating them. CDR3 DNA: TGTGCCAGCAGCCAAGATCACAGACGGTTCTATGGCTACACCTTC. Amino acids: CASSQDHRRFYGYTF.

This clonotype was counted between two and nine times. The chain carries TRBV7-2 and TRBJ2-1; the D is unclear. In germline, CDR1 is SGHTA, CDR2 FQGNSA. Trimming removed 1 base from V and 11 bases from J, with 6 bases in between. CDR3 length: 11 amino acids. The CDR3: CASSLVGKQFF. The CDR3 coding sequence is TGTGCCAGCAGCTTAGTTGGTAAGCAGTTCTTC.

In nucleotides, the CDR3 is TGTGCCAGTAGTATCTGGACTAGCGGGACCGAAGAGACCCAGTACTTC. This gives the protein CASSIWTSGTEETQYF. V and J are TRBV19 and TRBJ2-5; 12 bases match TRBD2. Germline assignment: CDR1 LNHDA and CDR2 SQIVND (reference sequence). The ends lost 3 bases at V and 3 bases at J; junction bases unmatched: 5. The CDR3 spans 16 residues.

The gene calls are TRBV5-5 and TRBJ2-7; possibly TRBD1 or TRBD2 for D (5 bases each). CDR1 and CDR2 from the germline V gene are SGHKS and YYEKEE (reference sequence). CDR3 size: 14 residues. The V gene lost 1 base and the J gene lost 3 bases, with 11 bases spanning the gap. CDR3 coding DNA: TGTGCCAGCAGCTTGTGGGACGGTCTCTACGAGCAGTACTTC. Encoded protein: CASSLWDGLYEQYF.